The subject of this entry is one T cell receptor (beta chain). Antigen specificity is unknown. This sample's time point: pre-treatment sample, taken before nivolumab and TIL therapy. Adults with stage 4 NSCLC were enrolled in a phase I trial. The data are from a study of TIL therapy for anti-PD-1-resistant metastatic lung cancer. Study background: Most patients had lung adenocarcinoma; several tumors were EGFR-mutant, two ALK-rearranged; half smoked currently or formerly.

The libraries were made with immunoSEQ v3. Libraries were sequenced to around 2 million read pairs (survey) or about 5-6 million (deep). Profiled with immunoSEQ multiplex PCR; TCRdb holds only in-frame clones, not every one. The sample lists roughly 23,000 clones, around 71% seen once, with about 2.1% in the top ten. V shed 6 bases and J shed 4 bases, with 12 bases lying between them. Germline CDR1 SNHLY, CDR2 FYNNEI. CDR3 size: 13 residues. Study-level findings and limits: The cohort had more treatment-naive, never-smoker and oncogene-addicted patients than typical.

The sample consisted of blood, taken at baseline. The receptor comes from a person between 25 and 80 years old with non-small cell lung cancer. J is TRBJ1-2 and V is TRBV2; tentatively, D is TRBD1 (5 bases). The CDR3 DNA sequence: TGTGCCAGCAGCGGAGTCGACAGCTATGGCTACACCTTC. Residues: CASSGVDSYGYTF.